What follows describes a single TCR beta chain. Its antigen is as yet unknown. Template switching, a step in the protocol, added a universal primer site, and cDNA carried unique molecular identifiers. One entry per CDR3 protein results from TCRdb running MiXCR on the 5' RACE reads. This table holds approximately 1.8 million distinct CDR3 sequences, under 35% found once. The sample originates from a study of identical twins. Findings and limits, study-wide: Partial confounding of zero-insertion analyses by invariant MAIT and iNKT cells was possible. A lower insertion count was a feature of abundant cord blood beta clonotypes, with no such feature in memory repertoires.

With 0 bases removed from V and 8 bases from J, the gap between germline ends came to 6 bases. The CDR3 is 13 residues long. The germline V gene has CDR1 SGDLS and CDR2 YYNGEE. This TCR came from a newborn girl in good health. The chain recombines TRBV9 with TRBJ1-6; D gene uncertain. The sequenced sample consisted of cord blood. CDR3 DNA sequence: TGTGCCAGCAGCGTAGCTCCGGATTCACCCCTCCACTTT. As protein: CASSVAPDSPLHF.